This entry is about one T cell receptor beta chain. This specimen belongs to a study of blood T cells in healthy people across ages. Then a second PCR, running roughly 7 to 11 cycles, was carried out with a sample-barcoded 5' primer and a J-beta primer mix. TCRdb fed the 5' RACE reads into MiXCR, producing one record per CDR3 protein. The sample has about 1.1 million distinct CDR3 sequences; 30% to 40% are singletons. J was trimmed by 4 bases and V by 6 bases; bases with no gene match: 6. Germline CDR1 DFQATT, CDR2 SNEGSKA (reference sequence). The CDR3 is made up of 13 amino acids. The receptor was derived from a man between 18 and 29 years old in good health. The genes are TRBV20-1 and TRBJ1-5; 7 bases line up with TRBD1. Sequencing was done on a sample of blood. CDR3 DNA: TGCAGTGCCCTGGGACAGATGAATCAGCCCCAGCATTTT. It translates to CSALGQMNQPQHF.